This T cell receptor beta chain was sequenced for a study of T cells in Graves' hyperthyroidism and ophthalmopathy. Study-level points and caveats: Blood also held most thyroid clonotypes expanded beyond 0.001. Ophthalmopathy and stable hyperthyroidism were told apart by a 13 V-J model.

Reasons for excluding patients were uncontrolled infection, other autoimmune disease, pregnancy or lactation. Used for diagnoses were clinical symptoms, serum thyroxine and TRAb, thyroid ultrasound and orbital computed tomography. Researchers took RNA transcripts and amplified the TCR beta CDR3 regions from them. The study used the HTBI primer set for a first-round RT-PCR of the TCR CDR3. Each CDR3 protein gets one entry after TCRdb re-called the multiplex PCR reads with MiXCR. The table shows around 690,000 distinct CDR3 sequences, with roughly 17% occurring only once. This clonotype was picked up many times. Its antigen remains unidentified. Trimming removed 3 bases from V and 4 bases from J, with 7 bases in between. Germline V lookup: CDR1 MDHEN, CDR2 SYDVKM. The length of the CDR3 is 14 residues.

Sequencing input: blood. This chain links TRBV28 with TRBJ1-6, with D unclear. The sequence was collected from a man over 45 with Graves' hyperthyroidism. The CDR3 DNA follows: TGTGCCAGCAGTTTTGAGGGATATAATTCACCCCTCCACTTT. This encodes CASSFEGYNSPLHF. The full variable domain, with the rest looked up from reference TRBV28 and TRBJ1-6, is DVKVTQSSRYLVKRTGEKVFLECVQDMDHENMFWYRQDPGLGLRLIYFSYDVKMKEKGDIPEGYSVSREKKERFSLILESASTNQTSMYLCASSFEGYNSPLHFGNGTRLTVT.